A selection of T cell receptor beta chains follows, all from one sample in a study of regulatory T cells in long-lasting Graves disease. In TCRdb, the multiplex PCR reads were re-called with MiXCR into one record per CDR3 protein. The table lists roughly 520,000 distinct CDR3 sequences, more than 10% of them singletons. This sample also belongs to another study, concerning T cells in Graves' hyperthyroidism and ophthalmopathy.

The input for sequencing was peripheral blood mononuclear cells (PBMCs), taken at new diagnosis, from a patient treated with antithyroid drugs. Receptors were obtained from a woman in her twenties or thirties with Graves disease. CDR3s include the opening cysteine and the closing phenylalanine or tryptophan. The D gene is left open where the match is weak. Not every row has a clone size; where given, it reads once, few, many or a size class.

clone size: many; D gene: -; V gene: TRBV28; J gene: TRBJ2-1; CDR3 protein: CASSSERWDEQFF; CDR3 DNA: TGTGCCAGCAGTTCAGAACGATGGGATGAGCAGTTCTTC
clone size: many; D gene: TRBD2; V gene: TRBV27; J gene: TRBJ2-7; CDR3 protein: CASSPTSEILAGTYEQYF; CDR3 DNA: TGTGCCAGCAGTCCAACCTCCGAAATTTTAGCGGGAACTTACGAGCAGTACTTC
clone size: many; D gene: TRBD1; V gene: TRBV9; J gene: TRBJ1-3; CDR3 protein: CASSTGTGPGNTIYF; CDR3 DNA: TGTGCCAGCAGCACCGGGACAGGGCCCGGCAACACCATATATTTT
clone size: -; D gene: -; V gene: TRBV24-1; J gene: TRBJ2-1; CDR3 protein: CATSDPLQAYNEQFF; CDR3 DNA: TGTGCCACCAGTGACCCCCTGCAGGCCTACAATGAGCAGTTCTTC
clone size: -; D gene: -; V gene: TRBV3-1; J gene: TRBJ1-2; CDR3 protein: CASSQGRGRGGGYTF; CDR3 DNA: TGTGCCAGCAGCCAAGGTCGGGGGCGCGGAGGAGGCTACACCTTC
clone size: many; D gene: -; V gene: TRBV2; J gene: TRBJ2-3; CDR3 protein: CASSWTEYTDTQYF; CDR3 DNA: TGTGCCAGCAGTTGGACAGAATACACAGATACGCAGTATTTT
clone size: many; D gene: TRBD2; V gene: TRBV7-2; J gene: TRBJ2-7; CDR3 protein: CASSLGASGYYEQYF; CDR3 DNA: TGTGCCAGCAGCTTAGGGGCTAGCGGGTACTACGAGCAGTACTTC
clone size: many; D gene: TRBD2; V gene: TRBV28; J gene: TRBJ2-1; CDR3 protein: CASTFLPGLTAQEQFF; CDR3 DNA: TGTGCCAGCACTTTTTTACCGGGACTAACGGCTCAGGAGCAGTTCTTC
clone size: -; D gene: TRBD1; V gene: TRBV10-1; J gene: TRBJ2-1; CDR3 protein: CASSDYRGSYNEQFF; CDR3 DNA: TGCGCCAGCAGTGATTACAGGGGGTCTTACAATGAGCAGTTCTTC
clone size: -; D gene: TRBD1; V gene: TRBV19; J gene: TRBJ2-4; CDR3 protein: CASSIVRDRGNIQYF; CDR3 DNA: TGTGCCAGTAGTATCGTCCGGGACAGGGGGAACATTCAGTACTTC
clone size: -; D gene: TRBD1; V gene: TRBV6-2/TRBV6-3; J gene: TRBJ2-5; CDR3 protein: CASSYLGTGQETQYF; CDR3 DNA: TGTGCCAGCAGTTACCTTGGGACAGGACAAGAGACCCAGTACTTC
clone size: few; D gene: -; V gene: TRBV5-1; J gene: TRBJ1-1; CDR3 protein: CASSFSSGQLEAFF; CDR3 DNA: TGCGCCAGCAGCTTTAGTTCAGGCCAACTTGAAGCTTTCTTT
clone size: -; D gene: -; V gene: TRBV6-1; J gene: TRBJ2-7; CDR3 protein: CASKDYEQYF; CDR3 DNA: TGTGCCAGCAAGGACTACGAGCAGTACTTC
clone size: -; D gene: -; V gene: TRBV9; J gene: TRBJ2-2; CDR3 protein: CASSVAASFSGELFF; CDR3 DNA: TGTGCCAGCAGCGTAGCGGCTAGCTTCAGCGGGGAGCTGTTTTTT